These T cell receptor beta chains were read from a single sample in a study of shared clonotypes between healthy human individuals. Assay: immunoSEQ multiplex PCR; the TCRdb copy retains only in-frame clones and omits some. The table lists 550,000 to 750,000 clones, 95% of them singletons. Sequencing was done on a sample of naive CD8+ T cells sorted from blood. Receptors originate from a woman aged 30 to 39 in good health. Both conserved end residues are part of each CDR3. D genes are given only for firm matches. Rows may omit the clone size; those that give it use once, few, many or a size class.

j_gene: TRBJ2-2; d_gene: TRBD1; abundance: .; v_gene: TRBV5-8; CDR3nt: TGTGCCAGCAGCTCGCGAACGGGACAGGGGTTACGGAACACCGGGGAGCTGTTTTTT; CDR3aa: CASSSRTGQGLRNTGELFF
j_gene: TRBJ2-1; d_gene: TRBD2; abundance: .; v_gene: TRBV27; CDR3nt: TGTGCCAGCGGACTAGGCTCCTACAATGAGCAGTTCTTC; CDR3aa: CASGLGSYNEQFF
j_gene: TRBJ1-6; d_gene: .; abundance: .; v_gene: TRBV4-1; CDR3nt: TGCGCCAGCAGCCAAGATGTGGAGAGGGGTTCACCCCTCCACTTT; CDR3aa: CASSQDVERGSPLHF
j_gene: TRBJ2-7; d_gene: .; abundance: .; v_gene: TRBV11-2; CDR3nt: TGTGCCAGCAGCTTAGGTCGCGGTGGCGTAAGCTCCTACGAGCAGTACTTC; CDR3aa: CASSLGRGGVSSYEQYF
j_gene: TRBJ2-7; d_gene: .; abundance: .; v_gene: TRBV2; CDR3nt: TGTGCCAGCCTGAGGGGGGACGAGCAGTACTTC; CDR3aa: CASLRGDEQYF
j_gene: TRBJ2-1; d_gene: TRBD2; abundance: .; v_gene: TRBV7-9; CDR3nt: TGTGCCAGCAGCTTTCCGAGCGGGAGTAGTGAAAATGAGCAGTTCTTC; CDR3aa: CASSFPSGSSENEQFF
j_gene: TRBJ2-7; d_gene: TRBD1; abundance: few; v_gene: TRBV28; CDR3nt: TGTGCCAGCCGGGACAGGGGCTACGAGCAGTACTTC; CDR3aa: CASRDRGYEQYF
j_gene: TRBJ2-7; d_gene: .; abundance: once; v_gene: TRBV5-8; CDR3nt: TGTGCCAGCAGCTCGGGTCCAACCTACGAGCAGTACTTC; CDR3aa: CASSSGPTYEQYF
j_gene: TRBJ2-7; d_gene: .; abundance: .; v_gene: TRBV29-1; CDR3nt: TGCAGCGTTGTGCTCTTCTCGGAGCAGTACTTC; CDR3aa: CSVVLFSEQYF
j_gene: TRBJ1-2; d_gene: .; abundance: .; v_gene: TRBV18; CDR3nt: TGTGCCAGCTCCCCCGTGGGGGGAACAGGGTATGGCTACACCTTC; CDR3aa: CASSPVGGTGYGYTF
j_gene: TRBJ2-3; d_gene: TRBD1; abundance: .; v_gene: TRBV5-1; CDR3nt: TGCGCCACCGGAGAGGCCCGACAGGGCACCACAGATACGCAGTATTTT; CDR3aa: CATGEARQGTTDTQYF
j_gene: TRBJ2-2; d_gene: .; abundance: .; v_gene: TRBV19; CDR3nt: TGTGCCAGTAGTATAGACTCGAACACCGGGGAGCTGTTTTTT; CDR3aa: CASSIDSNTGELFF
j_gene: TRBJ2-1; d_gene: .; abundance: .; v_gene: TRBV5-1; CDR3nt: TGCGCCAGCAGCTTGCCCGAGAATGAGCAGTTCTTC; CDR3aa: CASSLPENEQFF
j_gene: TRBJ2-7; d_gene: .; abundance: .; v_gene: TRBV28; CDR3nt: TGTGCCAGCAGTTTAAACGCGGGACTCGAGCAGTACTTC; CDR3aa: CASSLNAGLEQYF
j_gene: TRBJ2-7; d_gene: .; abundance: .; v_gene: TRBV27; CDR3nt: TGTGCCAGCAGTTTAAGGCCGGCGGGCTACGAGCAGTACTTC; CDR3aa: CASSLRPAGYEQYF
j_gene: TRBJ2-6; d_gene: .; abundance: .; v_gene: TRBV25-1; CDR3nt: TGTGCCAGCAGTGAAAGCTCTGGGGCCAACGTCCTGACTTTC; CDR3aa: CASSESSGANVLTF
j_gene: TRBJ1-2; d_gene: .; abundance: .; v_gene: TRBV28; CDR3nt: TGTGCCAGCAGGCCCCCGGGAACCGACGATGGCTACACCTTC; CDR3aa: CASRPPGTDDGYTF
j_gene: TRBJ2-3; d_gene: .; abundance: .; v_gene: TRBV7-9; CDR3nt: TGTGCCAGCAGCCCACCCCCGGCCCCAGATACGCAGTATTTT; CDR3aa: CASSPPPAPDTQYF
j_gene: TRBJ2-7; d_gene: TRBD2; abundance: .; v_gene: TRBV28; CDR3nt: TGTGCCAGCAGCCCTGAGCCGGGACTACCCTACGAGCAGTACTTC; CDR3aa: CASSPEPGLPYEQYF
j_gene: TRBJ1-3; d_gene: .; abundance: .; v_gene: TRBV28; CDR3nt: TGTGCCAGCAGTTTTTCCCGGACTGGAAACACCATATATTTT; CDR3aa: CASSFSRTGNTIYF
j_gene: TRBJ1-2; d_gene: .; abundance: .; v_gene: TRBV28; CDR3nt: TGTGCCAGCAGTTTGCCGAACATACTTAACTATGGCTACACCTTC; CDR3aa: CASSLPNILNYGYTF
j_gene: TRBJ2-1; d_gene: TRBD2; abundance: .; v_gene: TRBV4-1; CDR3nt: TGCGCCACCCAGCTCGAGGGACTAGCGGGAGCTGAGCAGTTCTTC; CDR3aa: CATQLEGLAGAEQFF
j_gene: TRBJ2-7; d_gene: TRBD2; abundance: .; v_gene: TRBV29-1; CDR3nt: TGCAGCGTTGAACTAGCGGGGATCTACGAGCAGTACTTC; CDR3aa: CSVELAGIYEQYF
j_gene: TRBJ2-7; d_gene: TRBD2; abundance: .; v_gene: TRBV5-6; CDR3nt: TGTGCCAGCAGCCCTAGCGGGAGGCCCAGCCACGAGCAGTACTTC; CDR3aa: CASSPSGRPSHEQYF
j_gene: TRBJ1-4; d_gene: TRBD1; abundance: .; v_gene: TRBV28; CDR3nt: TGTGCCAGCAGGACAGGGGATCTTGAAAAACTGTTTTTT; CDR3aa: CASRTGDLEKLFF
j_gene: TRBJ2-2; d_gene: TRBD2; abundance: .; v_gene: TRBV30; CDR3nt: TGTGCCTGGGCATTTCGGGAGGGCTTTAGGTACGGCGGGGAGCTGTTTTTT; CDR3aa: CAWAFREGFRYGGELFF
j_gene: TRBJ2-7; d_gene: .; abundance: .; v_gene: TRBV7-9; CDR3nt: TGTGCCAGCAGCCCGGGGTTCGAGCAGTACTTC; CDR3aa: CASSPGFEQYF
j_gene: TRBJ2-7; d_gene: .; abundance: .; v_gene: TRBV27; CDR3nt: TGTGCCAGCAGTTTGAGCATCAGTTCCTACGAGCAGTACTTC; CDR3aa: CASSLSISSYEQYF
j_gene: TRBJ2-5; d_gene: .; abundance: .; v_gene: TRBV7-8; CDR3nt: TGTGCCAGCAGCTTAGAGGGAGGAAGGGGTCACCAAGAGACCCAGTACTTC; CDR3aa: CASSLEGGRGHQETQYF
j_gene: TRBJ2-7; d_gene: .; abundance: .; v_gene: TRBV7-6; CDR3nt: TGTGCCAGCAGCTCACAGGGCTCCTTTTTCTACGAGCAGTACTTC; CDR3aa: CASSSQGSFFYEQYF
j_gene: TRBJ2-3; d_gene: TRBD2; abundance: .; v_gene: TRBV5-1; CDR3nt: TGCGCCAGCAGCAACCAAGCGGGAGGGTATACAGATACGCAGTATTTT; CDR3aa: CASSNQAGGYTDTQYF
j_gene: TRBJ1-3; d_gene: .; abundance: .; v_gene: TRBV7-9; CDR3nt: TGTGCCAGCAGCTCCGGACGGGGAAACACCATATATTTT; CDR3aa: CASSSGRGNTIYF
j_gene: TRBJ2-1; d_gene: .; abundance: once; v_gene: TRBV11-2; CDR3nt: TGTGCCAGCAGCTCCGTCGGGCTTGATGAGCAGTTCTTC; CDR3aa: CASSSVGLDEQFF
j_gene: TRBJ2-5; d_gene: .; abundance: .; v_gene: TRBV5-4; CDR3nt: TGTGCCAGCAAAGATGGGTCGGAGACCCAGTACTTC; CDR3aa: CASKDGSETQYF
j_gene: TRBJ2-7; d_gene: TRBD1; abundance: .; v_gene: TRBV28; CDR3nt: TGTGCCAGCAGCCGGGACAGCGTGTACGAGCAGTACTTC; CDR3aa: CASSRDSVYEQYF
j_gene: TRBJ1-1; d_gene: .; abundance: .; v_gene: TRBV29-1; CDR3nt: TGCAGCGTGTCCGACGGGAACACTGAAGCTTTCTTT; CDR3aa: CSVSDGNTEAFF
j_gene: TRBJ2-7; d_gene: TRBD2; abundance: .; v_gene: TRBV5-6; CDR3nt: TGTGCCAGCAGCACCAGCGGGGAGCCTTTCTACGAGCAGTACTTC; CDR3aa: CASSTSGEPFYEQYF
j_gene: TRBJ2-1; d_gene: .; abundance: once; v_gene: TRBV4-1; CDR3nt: TGCGCCAGCAGCCAAGGCCCTGCTAGCGTGAGCTCCTACAATGAGCAGTTCTTC; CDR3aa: CASSQGPASVSSYNEQFF
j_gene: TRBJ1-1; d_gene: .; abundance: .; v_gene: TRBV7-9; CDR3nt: TGTGCCAGCAGCTCAGGCAGGGGCACTGAAGCTTTCTTT; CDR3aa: CASSSGRGTEAFF
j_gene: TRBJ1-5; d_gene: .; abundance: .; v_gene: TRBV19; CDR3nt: TGTGCCAGTAGTATAGGCGACGCCGATCAGCCCCAGCATTTT; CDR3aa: CASSIGDADQPQHF
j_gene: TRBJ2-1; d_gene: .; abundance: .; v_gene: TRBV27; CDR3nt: TGTGCCAGCAGTTTATACTCTCCGTGGGTCAATGAGCAGTTCTTC; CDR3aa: CASSLYSPWVNEQFF
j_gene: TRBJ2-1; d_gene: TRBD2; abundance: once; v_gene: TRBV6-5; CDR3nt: TGTGCCAGTAGCAGCGGGAGGTCTGGGGAGCAGTTCTTC; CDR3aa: CASSSGRSGEQFF
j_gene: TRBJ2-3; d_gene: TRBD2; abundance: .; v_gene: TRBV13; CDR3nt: TGTGCCAGCAGCTTCGGGACTAGTACCGATACGCAGTATTTT; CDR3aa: CASSFGTSTDTQYF
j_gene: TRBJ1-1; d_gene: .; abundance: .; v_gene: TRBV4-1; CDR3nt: TGCGCCAGCAGCCAAGTCGGGGTGAACACTGAAGCTTTCTTT; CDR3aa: CASSQVGVNTEAFF
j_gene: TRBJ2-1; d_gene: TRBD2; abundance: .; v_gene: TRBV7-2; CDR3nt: TGTGCAGAGCAGGGGGCTACTAGCGGGAGCCGGGGTGAGCAGTTCTTC; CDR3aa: CAEQGATSGSRGEQFF
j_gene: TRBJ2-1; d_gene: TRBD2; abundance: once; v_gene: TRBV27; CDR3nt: TGTGCCAGCAGTTTTGGAGGGAGGGCTGTAAATGAGCAGTTCTTC; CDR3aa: CASSFGGRAVNEQFF
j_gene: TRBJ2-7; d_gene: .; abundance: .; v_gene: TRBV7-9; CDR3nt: TGTGCCAGCAGCTTAGAGGGCACAATACACTACGAGCAGTACTTC; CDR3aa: CASSLEGTIHYEQYF
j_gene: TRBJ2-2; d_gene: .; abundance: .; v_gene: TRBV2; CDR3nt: TGTGCCAGCAGTGATACAGGGGAGGACACCGGGGAGCTGTTTTTT; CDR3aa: CASSDTGEDTGELFF
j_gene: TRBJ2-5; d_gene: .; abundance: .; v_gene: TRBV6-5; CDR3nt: TGTGCCAGCAGTTATTTGGAAGGGACCATCCAAGAGACCCAGTACTTC; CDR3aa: CASSYLEGTIQETQYF
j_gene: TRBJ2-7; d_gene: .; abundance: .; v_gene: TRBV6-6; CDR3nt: TGTGCCAGCAGTCCCCCTGGCGGGGGCGGCTACGAGCAGTACTTC; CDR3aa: CASSPPGGGGYEQYF
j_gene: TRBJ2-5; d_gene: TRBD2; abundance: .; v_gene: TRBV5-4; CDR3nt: TGTGCCAGCAGCTTGGATGTGCTAGCGGGACTCCAAGAGACCCAGTACTTC; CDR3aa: CASSLDVLAGLQETQYF
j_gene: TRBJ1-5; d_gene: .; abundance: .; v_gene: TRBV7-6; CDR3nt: TGTGCCAGCAGCCAGACCCGGGGGGGGACCCCCTCCTCTTTT; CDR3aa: CASSQTRGGTPSSF
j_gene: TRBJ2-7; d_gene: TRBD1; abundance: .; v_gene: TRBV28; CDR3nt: TGTGCCAGCAGTTACACAGGGGGCTCCTACGAGCAGTACTTC; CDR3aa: CASSYTGGSYEQYF